This TCR beta chain stems from a study of T cell repertoires in cytomegalovirus infection. At the level of the study: It can be stated that public TCR beta signatures indicated CMV infection as well as a matching HLA type.

Via MiXCR, TCRdb re-called the reads, giving one row per CDR3 protein. The table records around 230,000 distinct CDR3 sequences, approximately 6.7% of them present only once. This clonotype was counted ten times or more. Its specificity is unknown. Study conclusions and caveats: There were carriers of CMV plus the relevant HLA, and cumulative public TCR beta family frequency identified them. The ex vivo response showed dominance by HLA-C-restricted CMV-specific TCR beta clonotypes.

The germline V gene encodes CDR1 DFQATT and CDR2 SNEGSKA (reference sequence). The CDR3 consists of 14 residues. V gave up 3 bases and J gave up 6 bases; unmatched junction bases: 11. The gene calls are TRBV20-1 and TRBJ2-7; 7 bases are shared with TRBD2. The sample comprised PBMCs. This TCR derives from a human donor in good health (CMV status not recorded). Some clones in this sample may be carry-over from other donors' samples. As DNA, the CDR3 is TGCAGTGCTAGGGGGGGGAAGGGCTCGGGCGAGCAGTACTTC. Amino acid sequence: CSARGGKGSGEQYF.